A single T cell receptor beta chain is shown here with its context. The antigen remains undetermined. The CDR3 runs to 17 residues. Germline CDR1 SGHAT, CDR2 FQNNGV. J gave up 8 bases and V 4 bases, and 14 bases lay outside the gene matches. The sample belongs to a study of identical twins. Study-wide results and limits: It was out-of-frame TCR alpha sharing in monozygotic twins that models underestimated. Possibly, invariant MAIT and iNKT cells partly confounded zero-insertion analyses. Out-of-frame alpha sequences common to twins exhibited a surplus of low generation probability.

TCRdb reanalysed the 5' RACE reads using MiXCR and keeps one entry per CDR3 protein. The sample lists about 1.7 million distinct CDR3 sequences; under 35% were seen once. With no exceptions, donors were healthy Caucasians. Material for sequencing was cord blood. The receptor's source is a newborn girl in good health. J is TRBJ1-2 and V is TRBV11-2; 12 nucleotides agree with TRBD1. The CDR3 DNA reads TGTGCCAGCAGCTCAGCAGGGACAGGGGGCGCGCGGGAGGGCTACACCTTC. Protein: CASSSAGTGGAREGYTF. Based on the CDR3 plus reference TRBV11-2 and TRBJ1-2, the full variable domain is EAGVAQSPRYKIIEKRQSVAFWCNPISGHATLYWYQQILGQGPKLLIQFQNNGVVDDSQLPKDRFSAERLKGVDSTLKIQPAKLEDSAVYLCASSSAGTGGAREGYTFGSGTRLTVV.